The 28 T cell receptor beta chains reported below all come from one sample, sequenced in a study of blood T cell repertoires in COVID-19. The protocol was immunoSEQ multiplex PCR, while the TCRdb copy is restricted to in-frame clones and leaves out a portion. The sample gives about 280,000 clones, approximately 83% of which show up once; around a tenth is in the top ten. The sequenced material came from peripheral blood. All receptors derive from a woman in her forties or fifties who had recovered from COVID-19.

This clone has a handful of counts. V gene TRBV5-3 combines with J gene TRBJ2-7, with 7 bases matching TRBD2. TRBV5-3 is labeled an ORF, and its function is uncertain. V lost 5 bases to trimming and J lost 9 bases; unmatched junction nucleotides: 17. The CDR3 sequence is 15 residues long. DNA for the CDR3: TGTGCCAGAAGGTGTGGAAGGGACTACCCGTATGTGCAGTACTTC. Its protein is CARRCGRDYPYVQYF.

In the case of this clone: Other DNA sequences within the sample encode an identical CDR3. The chain is built from TRBV19 and TRBJ1-1; 7 bases match TRBD1. The V gene end was trimmed by 5 bases and the J gene end by 8 bases; junction bases not matched to a gene: 8. Germline CDR1 LNHDA, CDR2 SQIVND (reference sequence). The CDR3 runs 13 residues. The CDR3 sequence: CASSAGQATEAFF. The CDR3 DNA sequence: TGTGCCAGTAGTGCAGGACAGGCTACGGAAGCTTTCTTT.

The V and J genes are TRBV4-3 and TRBJ2-2; 11 bases are a match to TRBD2. The CDR3 covers 17 residues. V shed 1 base and J 4 bases; nucleotides not matched to a gene: 5. Germline values: CDR1 LGHNA, CDR2 YSLEER. CDR3 sequence reads: CASSQVGTSGLTGELFF. In DNA, the CDR3 is TGCGCCAGCAGCCAAGTAGGGACTAGCGGCCTCACCGGGGAGCTGTTTTTT.

The rearrangement links TRBV25-1 to TRBJ1-3, with TRBD1 matching 10 bases. Trimming at V came to 2 bases and at J to 4 bases, leaving 2 bases not matched to a gene. There are 15 residues in the CDR3. Germline V gene lookup returns CDR1 MGHDK and CDR2 SYGVNS. The CDR3 sequence is CASSEGTGAGNTIYF. The DNA for the CDR3 is TGTGCCAGCAGTGAAGGGACAGGGGCGGGAAACACCATATATTTT.

Note on this clone: The sample has other DNA sequences that encode this CDR3 too. The chain is built from TRBV6-5 and TRBJ2-7, with 8 bases fitting TRBD1. The trim removed 6 bases at V and 2 bases at J, leaving 3 bases unmatched. Germline V gene lookup returns CDR1 MNHEY and CDR2 SVGAGI. CDR3 length: 13 amino acids. CDR3 residues: CASSRDRPYEQYF. CDR3 coding DNA: TGTGCCAGCAGCCGGGACAGGCCCTACGAGCAGTACTTC.

This chain links TRBV3-1 (or the pseudogene TRBV3-2) with TRBJ2-1; 10 bases are a match to TRBD2. CDR1 is LGHDT and CDR2 is YNNKEL in the germline V gene (reference sequence). Germline trimming cut 0 bases from V and 7 bases from J; bases unmatched to any gene: 6. The CDR3 consists of 16 residues. The CDR3 region is CASSQDASGRWNEQFF. The CDR3 DNA is TGTGCCAGCAGCCAAGATGCTAGCGGGAGATGGAATGAGCAGTTCTTC.

The chain combines TRBV6-4 with TRBJ2-1; 7 bases line up with TRBD1. From germline, CDR1 is MRHNA and CDR2 SNTAGT. This CDR3 contains 14 residues. V trimming: 2 bases; J trimming: 10 bases; junction bases outside the gene matches: 8. This CDR3 reads CASSDTDRVGEQFF. CDR3 DNA sequence: TGTGCCAGCAGTGACACTGACAGGGTAGGAGAGCAGTTCTTC.

The V and J genes are TRBV28 and TRBJ2-1; D not resolved. The germline gives CDR1 MDHEN, CDR2 SYDVKM. The V end lost 3 bases, the J end lost 4 bases, and 7 bases lay between the germline ends. The length of the CDR3 is 13 residues. CDR3 in amino acids: CASSFQRYNEQFF. The CDR3 nucleotides are TGTGCCAGCAGTTTCCAGCGTTACAATGAGCAGTTCTTC.

V is TRBV9 and J is TRBJ2-4, with TRBD1 identical over 7 bases. Trimming cost V 3 bases and J 9 bases; bases outside gene matches: 6. Germline V lookup: CDR1 SGDLS, CDR2 YYNGEE. This CDR3 comprises 13 residues. The CDR3: CASSGGGSGIQYF. CDR3 sequence (DNA): TGTGCCAGCAGCGGAGGGGGCTCGGGCATTCAGTACTTC.

This chain joins TRBV19 and TRBJ2-7; 12 bases are a match to TRBD2. V lost 6 bases and J lost 0; bases outside the gene matches: 6. This CDR3 is built from 16 residues. CDR1 and CDR2 from the germline V gene are LNHDA and SQIVND (reference sequence). CDR3 sequence: CASSQGLAGSSYEQYF. CDR3 in DNA: TGTGCCAGTAGCCAAGGACTAGCGGGAAGCTCCTACGAGCAGTACTTC. Variable domain in full (rest from reference TRBV19 and TRBJ2-7): DGGITQSPKYLFRKEGQNVTLSCEQNLNHDAMYWYRQDPGQGLRLIYYSQIVNDFQKGDIAEGYSVSREKKESFPLTVTSAQKNPTAFYLCASSQGLAGSSYEQYFGPGTRLTVT.

The chain is built from TRBV7-2 and TRBJ2-1, with 9 bases lining up with TRBD2. The CDR3 is 13 amino acids. V was clipped by 1 base and J by 10 bases; unmatched bases: 2. Germline assignment: CDR1 SGHTA and CDR2 FQGNSA. CDR3: CASSLERGAEQFF. CDR3 nucleotides: TGTGCCAGCAGCTTAGAGCGGGGGGCGGAGCAGTTCTTC.

The V call is TRBV30, the J call TRBJ1-3; D remains ambiguous. V gave up 2 bases and J gave up 0 bases, with 11 bases separating them. CDR3 length: 15 residues. The V gene's germline CDR1 is GTSNPN and CDR2 SVGIG (reference sequence). The CDR3 reads CAWSNLEGSGNTIYF. The CDR3 DNA follows: TGTGCCTGGAGTAACCTAGAGGGCTCTGGAAACACCATATATTTT.

J is TRBJ2-3 and V is TRBV23-1; 9 nucleotides align to TRBD1. Being an ORF, TRBV23-1 has a function that is uncertain. J was trimmed by 2 bases and V by 3 bases; bases with no gene match: 6. The CDR3 totals 16 residues. The CDR3 region is CASSHEGQGHTDTQYF. In nucleotides, the CDR3 is TGCGCCAGCAGTCACGAGGGACAGGGTCACACAGATACGCAGTATTTT.

The chain is built from TRBV28 and TRBJ1-2; 9 bases align to TRBD1. Germline assignment: CDR1 MDHEN and CDR2 SYDVKM. The CDR3 contains 15 residues. J was trimmed by 2 bases and V by 2 bases; bases with no gene match: 3. The CDR3 here is CASSLNRGLNYGYTF. CDR3 DNA sequence: TGTGCCAGCAGTTTAAACAGGGGGCTGAACTATGGCTACACCTTC.

The chain links TRBV27 to TRBJ1-3; no clear D. Germline values: CDR1 MNHEY, CDR2 SMNVEV (reference sequence). There are 16 residues in the CDR3. The V and J ends lost 2 bases and 0 bases respectively, with 11 bases between them. This CDR3 reads CASSLGGTNSGNTIYF. The CDR3 DNA reads as TGTGCCAGCAGTTTAGGCGGTACAAACTCTGGAAACACCATATATTTT.

The chain employs TRBV14 and TRBJ2-5; TRBD1 agrees at 7 bases. The CDR3 is 14 amino acids. V dropped 4 bases and J dropped 4; count of bases not matched to a gene: 6. CDR1 SGHDN and CDR2 FVKESK come from the germline V gene. CDR3 nucleotides: TGTGCCAGCAGCCGACAGACAGGGAGAGAGACCCAGTACTTC. It is translated as CASSRQTGRETQYF.

This clone appeared once. For the CDR3, the DNA is TGCGCCAGCAGCGTGGGACTAGCGGGGTACAGCACAGATACGCAGTATTTT. It translates to CASSVGLAGYSTDTQYF. The gene calls are TRBV5-1 and TRBJ2-3; 13 bases align to TRBD2. The CDR3 totals 17 residues. Trimming removed 4 bases from V and 0 bases from J; junction bases left unmatched: 5. Germline CDR1 is SGHRS and CDR2 is YFSETQ.

The rearrangement links TRBV4-1 to TRBJ2-3; a possible D gene is TRBD1 (6 bases). Germline CDR1 MGHRA, CDR2 YSYEKL. This CDR3 spans 14 amino acids. The ends were cut back, 4 bases at V and 4 bases at J, with 12 bases in the middle. The CDR3 nucleotides read TGCGCCAGCAGCCGACAAGGGGGATCAGATACGCAGTATTTT. Protein sequence: CASSRQGGSDTQYF.

This clone was seen just once. This chain links TRBV5-1 with TRBJ2-1; TRBD2 aligns across 10 bases. The CDR3 loop spans 15 amino acids. J was trimmed by 5 bases and V by 4 bases; bases with no gene match: 6. CDR1 and CDR2 from the germline V gene are SGHRS and YFSETQ. The CDR3 DNA follows: TGCGCCAGCAGCCCAGGACTAGCGGCAAACAATGAGCAGTTCTTC. Translated: CASSPGLAANNEQFF.

In this sample, this clone turned up once. The CDR3, as DNA: TGTGCCAGCTCACCACCGGACAGAGGAACCATATATTTT. Translation: CASSPPDRGTIYF. The V call is TRBV18, the J call TRBJ1-3; a weak D match, TRBD1 (6 bases). CDR1 and CDR2 from the germline V gene are KGHSH and LQKENI. The V end lost 0 bases, the J end lost 10 bases, and 10 bases lay between the germline ends. This CDR3 contains 13 residues.

The chain uses TRBV4-1 and TRBJ2-7, with D possibly TRBD2 on 5 matching bases. The CDR3 loop spans 15 amino acids. Germline V gene sequence: CDR1 MGHRA, CDR2 YSYEKL. Trimming took off 2 bases at V and 4 bases at J, with 15 bases between the two ends. This CDR3 reads CASSQLHGGPYEQYF. CDR3 sequence (DNA): TGCGCCAGCAGCCAATTGCACGGAGGACCATACGAGCAGTACTTC.

The V call is TRBV7-2, the J call TRBJ2-3; 9 bases align to TRBD2. V lost 5 bases and J lost 5; bases outside the gene matches: 11. The CDR3 runs to 16 residues. Germline V gene data show CDR1 as SGHTA and CDR2 as FQGNSA. The CDR3 region has the DNA TGTGCCAGCAGCCCTCCCGGACTAGCGACGAGAGATACGCAGTATTTT. Residues: CASSPPGLATRDTQYF.

The CDR3 sequence is CASSRGSHEKLFF. CDR3 sequence (DNA): TGTGCCAGCAGCCGGGGGAGTCATGAAAAACTGTTTTTT. This chain links TRBV7-2 with TRBJ1-4, with D possibly being TRBD1 (5 bases). CDR3 length: 13 residues. The germline V gene has CDR1 SGHTA and CDR2 FQGNSA. V lost 5 bases, J lost 6 bases, and 10 bases lay in between. The complete variable domain, with remaining parts taken from reference TRBV7-2 and TRBJ1-4, reads GAGVSQSPSNKVTEKGKDVELRCDPISGHTALYWYRQSLGQGLEFLIYFQGNSAPDKSGLPSDRFSAERTGGSVSTLTIQRTQQEDSAVYLCASSRGSHEKLFFGSGTQLSVL.

V gene TRBV4-3 combines with J gene TRBJ2-7; 13 nucleotides align to TRBD2. V lost 4 bases and J lost 5; bases outside the gene matches: 8. From germline, CDR1 is LGHNA and CDR2 YSLEER. The CDR3 extends over 16 amino acids. As DNA, the CDR3 is TGCGCCAGCAGCCGCTTTACTAGCGGGAGGGCCAACGAGCAGTACTTC. Protein sequence: CASSRFTSGRANEQYF.

The chain combines TRBV30 with TRBJ1-4, with TRBD1 matching 8 bases. The CDR3 spans 12 residues. Germline V CDR1 and CDR2: GTSNPN, SVGIG (reference sequence). The J segment lost 7 bases and the V segment lost 8 bases, leaving 6 bases of the junction unmatched. The CDR3 DNA reads as TGTGCCACCGGACAGGGTAGTGAAAAACTGTTTTTT. This translates into CATGQGSEKLFF.

This sequence joins TRBV5-4 and TRBJ1-5; weak D call: TRBD1 (6 bases). Germline assignment: CDR1 SGHNT and CDR2 YYREEE (reference sequence). Trimming took 0 bases from V and 4 from J, leaving 11 bases between them. The CDR3 has 15 residues. CDR3 amino acids: CASSLGGTQNQPQHF. The CDR3 DNA reads as TGTGCCAGCAGCTTGGGGGGGACACAAAATCAGCCCCAGCATTTT.

The J gene is TRBJ1-2, the V gene TRBV7-2, with TRBD1 as a possible D gene (5 bases). The CDR3 extends over 14 amino acids. Germline V gene lookup returns CDR1 SGHTA and CDR2 FQGNSA. V lost 2 bases, J lost 4 bases, and 11 bases lay in between. The CDR3 is CASSLSAGSYGYTF. As DNA, the CDR3 is TGTGCCAGCAGCTTAAGTGCAGGGTCCTATGGCTACACCTTC.

This clone showed up just once. The V gene is TRBV4-2, the J gene TRBJ2-2; D unclear. CDR3 length equals 15 residues. V shed 1 base and J shed 3 bases, with 9 bases lying between them. Germline V gives CDR1 LGHNA, CDR2 YNFKEQ. CDR3 residues: CASSQGEADTGELFF. CDR3 in DNA: TGTGCCAGCAGCCAAGGAGAGGCGGACACCGGGGAGCTGTTTTTT.